The next 30 T cell receptor beta chains were all read from a single sample in a study of cytomegalovirus exposure and HLA in healthy donors. Amplification used 60 Vbeta primers and 13 Jbeta primers. The repertoire was sequenced with immunoSEQ multiplex PCR; TCRdb's copy has only in-frame clones and lacks some. This sample's table has 200,000 to 250,000 clones. Sequenced sample: PBMCs. These receptors were obtained from a girl aged 2 to 9 in good health and CMV-seropositive.

The CDR3 DNA reads TGCGCCAGCAGCCAAGAAGGCAGAAGCGGGCGCTCCTACAATGAGCAGTTCTTC. This encodes CASSQEGRSGRSYNEQFF. The chain recombines TRBV4-1 with TRBJ2-1, with a weak D call TRBD2 (6 bases). The V gene's germline CDR1 is MGHRA and CDR2 YSYEKL. The CDR3 covers 18 residues. V lost 0 bases and J lost 0, with 15 bases in between.

This chain connects TRBV10-2 to TRBJ1-3, with 8 bases fitting TRBD1. With 6 bases clipped from V and 0 bases from J, the junction kept 1 base outside the gene matches. The germline CDR1 and CDR2 sequences are WSHSY and SAAADI. The length of the CDR3 is 14 residues. The CDR3 DNA follows: TGCGCCAGCAGGGACAGGGCCTCTGGAAACACCATATATTTT. Translation: CASRDRASGNTIYF.

This chain uses TRBV25-1 with TRBJ2-1, with D possibly matching TRBD2 (5 bases). There are 15 residues in the CDR3. With 5 bases removed from V and 3 bases from J, the gap between germline ends came to 14 bases. The germline V gene encodes CDR1 MGHDK and CDR2 SYGVNS. The CDR3 protein is CASSLGAVLYNEQFF. The CDR3 nucleotides are TGTGCCAGCAGTTTGGGAGCGGTTCTCTACAATGAGCAGTTCTTC.

The chain's CDR3 is CASSSHRQGAGANVLTF. CDR3 sequence (DNA): TGTGCCAGCAGTTCCCACAGACAGGGGGCGGGGGCCAACGTCCTGACTTTC. This chain joins TRBV2 and TRBJ2-6; 10 bases fit TRBD1. V lost 5 bases to trimming and J lost 4 bases; unmatched junction nucleotides: 8. CDR3 length: 17 residues. In germline, CDR1 is SNHLY, CDR2 FYNNEI.

The chain joins TRBV5-4 to TRBJ1-1; 7 bases align to TRBD1. V lost 3 bases and J lost 0; bases outside the gene matches: 5. Germline V gives CDR1 SGHNT, CDR2 YYREEE (reference sequence). CDR3 length: 15 amino acids. CDR3 region: CASSWGQTMNTEAFF. The CDR3 DNA sequence: TGTGCCAGCAGCTGGGGACAGACAATGAACACTGAAGCTTTCTTT.

V usage is TRBV12-1 and J usage is TRBJ2-7; the D call in the table, TRBD2, was not verified against the DNA. TRBV12-1 represents a pseudogene. There are 14 residues in the CDR3. CDR3 nucleotide sequence: TGTGCCAGCAGCTTTGAGAGGCATGCCTACGAGCAGTACTTC. Amino acids: CASSFERHAYEQYF.

This chain links TRBV19 with TRBJ2-1, with 11 bases lining up with TRBD2. V lost 8 bases, J lost 7 bases, and 10 bases stayed unmatched. Per germline, CDR1 LNHDA and CDR2 SQIVND (reference sequence). The CDR3 has 15 amino acids. The CDR3 nucleotides are TGTGCCAGTGGGGCGACTAGCGGGAATTCTAATGAGCAGTTCTTC. Its translation is CASGATSGNSNEQFF.

A word on this clone: In the same sample, other DNA sequences code for this CDR3. V usage is TRBV30 and J usage is TRBJ1-1; unclear D gene. The V gene lost 0 bases and the J gene lost 4 bases, with 6 bases spanning the gap. Germline V lookup: CDR1 GTSNPN, CDR2 SVGIG (reference sequence). The length of the CDR3 is 12 residues. CDR3 loop: CAWSVRGTEAFF. In nucleotides, the CDR3 is TGTGCCTGGAGTGTAAGAGGCACTGAAGCTTTCTTT.

The chain combines TRBV5-5 with TRBJ2-1, with 10 bases fitting TRBD2. The germline V gene encodes CDR1 SGHKS and CDR2 YYEKEE (reference sequence). V was pared by 4 bases and J by 8 bases, with 6 bases of the junction left unmatched. There are 14 residues in the CDR3. The CDR3 loop is CASSAGLADHEQFF. The CDR3 nucleotides read TGTGCCAGCAGCGCAGGACTAGCGGACCATGAGCAGTTCTTC.

This chain links TRBV5-6 with TRBJ2-7; unclear D gene. The CDR3 totals 12 residues. V lost 3 bases, J lost 3 bases, and 7 bases lay in between. Germline V gives CDR1 SGHDT, CDR2 YYEEEE. The CDR3 protein is CASSSNSYEQYF. CDR3 in DNA: TGTGCCAGCAGCTCAAATAGCTACGAGCAGTACTTC.

The chain recombines TRBV7-9 with TRBJ2-1; 7 positions agree with TRBD2. CDR1 is SEHNR, CDR2 FQNEAQ, per germline (reference sequence). This CDR3 is built from 14 residues. The trim removed 5 bases at V and 10 bases at J, leaving 11 bases unmatched. The DNA of the CDR3 is TGTGCCAGCAGCCCCGCCCGCTCTAGCGGCGAGCAGTTCTTC. Amino acid sequence: CASSPARSSGEQFF.

This chain uses TRBV28 with TRBJ2-1; D gene uncertain. Germline-derived CDR1 and CDR2 are MDHEN and SYDVKM. The CDR3 consists of 15 residues. The germline V and J ends were trimmed by 3 bases and 6 bases, with 15 bases remaining between them. CDR3 amino acids: CASSLLGSPANEQFF. CDR3 nucleotide sequence: TGTGCCAGCAGTTTGTTGGGTAGCCCTGCCAATGAGCAGTTCTTC.

The V call is TRBV2, the J call TRBJ2-7, with 7 positions matching TRBD2. J lost 2 bases, V lost 11 bases, and 15 bases had no gene match. The CDR3 extends over 15 amino acids. Per germline, CDR1 SNHLY and CDR2 FYNNEI. The CDR3 DNA sequence: TGTGCCGGAAGGTCTAGGTCGGCGGGAGCCTACGAGCAGTACTTC. Translating gives CAGRSRSAGAYEQYF.

The rearrangement uses TRBV19 and TRBJ1-2, with 7 bases matching TRBD1. V shed 4 bases and J 5 bases; nucleotides not matched to a gene: 1. Germline-derived CDR1 and CDR2 are LNHDA and SQIVND (reference sequence). This CDR3 has 12 amino acids. The CDR3 region has the DNA TGTGCCAGTAGTAAACAGGGGTATGGCTACACCTTC. The encoded protein is CASSKQGYGYTF.

Written as DNA, the CDR3 is TGTGCCAGCAGCTTAGGCGGGATGAACACTGAAGCTTTCTTT. Its protein is CASSLGGMNTEAFF. The J gene is TRBJ1-1, the V gene TRBV7-3; D not resolved. Deletions cut 2 bases from V and 0 bases from J, with 7 bases between. Germline V gene data show CDR1 as SGHTA and CDR2 as FQGTGA. The CDR3 is 14 amino acids.

The chain employs TRBV9 and TRBJ1-2; D uncertain. Germline V gene sequence: CDR1 SGDLS, CDR2 YYNGEE. There are 12 residues in the CDR3. V was clipped by 0 bases and J by 8 bases, with 8 bases between them. The CDR3 loop reads CASSVGGIGYTF. DNA for the CDR3: TGTGCCAGCAGCGTAGGCGGGATAGGCTACACCTTC.

The chain employs TRBV5-1 and TRBJ2-1, with 7 bases fitting TRBD2. The germline V gene has CDR1 SGHRS and CDR2 YFSETQ. Trimming cost V 6 bases and J 7 bases; bases outside gene matches: 16. The CDR3 is 16 residues long. Here the CDR3 reads CASTSVPGLNQNEQFF. The CDR3 nucleotides read TGCGCCAGCACTTCGGTACCGGGACTAAATCAGAATGAGCAGTTCTTC.

The chain couples TRBV19 to TRBJ2-7, with no clear D. From germline, CDR1 is LNHDA and CDR2 SQIVND (reference sequence). V lost 1 base to trimming and J lost 2 bases, with 12 bases between them. This CDR3 region has 15 residues. The CDR3 region is CASSIVLHATYEQYF. CDR3 coding DNA: TGTGCCAGTAGTATAGTGCTTCACGCTACCTACGAGCAGTACTTC.

The V and J genes are TRBV7-2 and TRBJ2-3, with 11 bases matching TRBD2. Per germline, CDR1 SGHTA and CDR2 FQGNSA. J gave up 0 bases and V 1 base, and 6 bases lay outside the gene matches. The CDR3 contains 18 residues. CDR3 bases: TGTGCCAGCAGCTTAGGTGCTAGCGGGAGGCTTAGCACAGATACGCAGTATTTT. Amino acid sequence: CASSLGASGRLSTDTQYF.

The chain employs TRBV5-1 and TRBJ2-2; D perhaps matches TRBD2 (6 bases). The V gene lost 4 bases and the J gene lost 4 bases, with 17 bases spanning the gap. The CDR3 is 16 residues long. CDR1 is SGHRS, CDR2 YFSETQ, per germline. CDR3 residues: CASSLTGDPLTGELFF. The CDR3 nucleotides read TGCGCCAGCAGCCTAACGGGAGATCCTCTCACCGGGGAGCTGTTTTTT.

The rearrangement joins TRBV11-2 to TRBJ1-6; D not certain. Germline CDR1 and CDR2: SGHAT and FQNNGV. The V gene lost 4 bases and the J gene lost 8 bases, with 12 bases spanning the gap. The CDR3 has 14 amino acids. The CDR3 DNA reads TGTGCCAGCAGCTCCCGGCGACGGGATTCACCCCTCCACTTT. Its translation: CASSSRRRDSPLHF.

The genes are TRBV5-1 and TRBJ2-2, with D tentatively TRBD1 (5 bases). This CDR3 is 14 amino acids long. Between the trimmed V and J ends, which lost 2 bases and 6 bases, there was a span of 11 bases. The germline V gene encodes CDR1 SGHRS and CDR2 YFSETQ. The CDR3 sequence: CASSFSGFPGELFF. CDR3 DNA sequence: TGCGCCAGCAGCTTTTCAGGGTTTCCCGGGGAGCTGTTTTTT. The variable domain in full, completed from reference TRBV5-1 and TRBJ2-2, reads KAGVTQTPRYLIKTRGQQVTLSCSPISGHRSVSWYQQTPGQGLQFLFEYFSETQRNKGNFPGRFSGRQFSNSRSEMNVSTLELGDSALYLCASSFSGFPGELFFGEGSRLTVL.

The chain couples TRBV19 to TRBJ2-7, with D uncertain. CDR1 LNHDA and CDR2 SQIVND come from the germline V gene (reference sequence). The CDR3 is made up of 14 amino acids. V was shortened by 6 bases and J by 0 bases, with 12 bases between the two germline ends. Written as DNA, the CDR3 is TGTGCCAGTAGCAACTATCAGCTCTCCTACGAGCAGTACTTC. Protein sequence: CASSNYQLSYEQYF.

The chain is built from TRBV9 and TRBJ2-1, with 11 bases matching TRBD2. This CDR3 is 13 amino acids long. V shed 2 bases, J shed 10 bases, and the junction held 2 bases outside the gene matches. Germline CDR1 is SGDLS and CDR2 is YYNGEE. The DNA for the CDR3 is TGTGCCAGCAGCGTTCTAGCGGGAGGAGAGCAGTTCTTC. It yields the protein CASSVLAGGEQFF. The full variable domain, in which reference TRBV9 and TRBJ2-1 provide the parts outside the CDR3, is DSGVTQTPKHLITATGQRVTLRCSPRSGDLSVYWYQQSLDQGLQFLIQYYNGEERAKGNILERFSAQQFPDLHSELNLSSLELGDSALYFCASSVLAGGEQFFGPGTRLTVL.

This rearrangement joins TRBV10-3 to TRBJ2-7, with unresolved D. This CDR3 contains 14 residues. V shed 9 bases and J shed 2 bases, with 17 bases lying between them. Germline assignment: CDR1 ENHRY and CDR2 SYGVKD. The CDR3, as DNA: TGTGCCATAGGTGATAACCAGGATACCTACGAGCAGTACTTC. It specifies CAIGDNQDTYEQYF.

The rearrangement joins TRBV28 to TRBJ2-7; D not resolved. Germline V CDR1 and CDR2: MDHEN, SYDVKM. The CDR3 spans 12 residues. V lost 3 bases, J lost 0 bases, and 3 bases lay in between. The CDR3 DNA reads TGTGCCAGCAGTTTTCTCTCCTACGAGCAGTACTTC. Amino acid sequence: CASSFLSYEQYF.

This chain connects TRBV19 to TRBJ1-1, with TRBD1 matching over 8 bases. The V gene end was trimmed by 5 bases and the J gene end by 0 bases; junction bases not matched to a gene: 5. From germline, CDR1 is LNHDA and CDR2 SQIVND (reference sequence). The CDR3 is 15 amino acids. The CDR3 nucleotides read TGTGCCAGTAGTGCAAGACAGGGGCTGAACACTGAAGCTTTCTTT. Amino acids: CASSARQGLNTEAFF.

The J gene is TRBJ2-7, the V gene TRBV2; 8 bases agree with TRBD2. V was clipped by 6 bases and J by 7 bases; unmatched bases: 8. Germline lookup yields CDR1 SNHLY and CDR2 FYNNEI. CDR3 size: 13 residues. The DNA of the CDR3 is TGTGCCAGCAGCGCCGGGAGGGAGAGGGAGCAGTACTTC. As protein: CASSAGREREQYF. The full variable domain, in which reference TRBV2 and TRBJ2-7 provide the parts outside the CDR3, is EPEVTQTPSHQVTQMGQEVILRCVPISNHLYFYWYRQILGQKVEFLVSFYNNEISEKSEIFDDQFSVERPDGSNFTLKIRSTKLEDSAMYFCASSAGREREQYFGPGTRLTVT.

CDR3 nucleotides: TGTGCCAGCTCCCGGTTTAGCACAGATACGCAGTATTTT. Translating gives CASSRFSTDTQYF. This chain joins TRBV7-6 and TRBJ2-3; D unclear. The CDR3 is 13 amino acids. Trimming removed 8 bases at V and 0 bases at J, with 9 bases between. Germline V lookup: CDR1 SGHVS, CDR2 FNYEAQ.

The chain joins TRBV15 to TRBJ2-1, with TRBD2 matching over 10 bases. CDR1 is LNHNV, CDR2 YYDKDF, per germline (reference sequence). Trimming took 2 bases from V and 6 from J; bases not matched to a gene: 10. The CDR3 is made up of 17 amino acids. CDR3 DNA: TGTGCCACCAGCAGATTCCTAGCGGGAGCAGTGAGCAATGAGCAGTTCTTC. This translates into CATSRFLAGAVSNEQFF. The complete variable domain, with remaining parts taken from reference TRBV15 and TRBJ2-1, reads DAMVIQNPRYQVTQFGKPVTLSCSQTLNHNVMYWYQQKSSQAPKLLFHYYDKDFNNEADTPDNFQSRRPNTSFCFLDIRSPGLGDTAMYLCATSRFLAGAVSNEQFFGPGTRLTVL.